The 32 T cell receptor beta chains listed next were all sequenced from one sample in a study of blood T cell repertoires in COVID-19. Assay used: immunoSEQ multiplex PCR; TCRdb lists only in-frame clones, some missing. This sample has 200,000 to 300,000 clones; around 86% occur once, and the top ten carry approximately 1.7%. Sequenced input: PBMCs or T cells enriched from blood (not recorded which). The receptors here all came from a man in his forties who had recovered from COVID-19.

V gene TRBV4-2 combines with J gene TRBJ1-2; D may be TRBD1 (6 bases). Trimming cost V 1 base and J 4 bases, with 10 bases left between them. Germline V gene lookup returns CDR1 LGHNA and CDR2 YNFKEQ. This CDR3 has 14 amino acids. The CDR3 region is CASSQGRDTYGYTF. The CDR3 DNA sequence: TGTGCCAGCAGCCAAGGACGGGACACCTATGGCTACACCTTC.

The CDR3 DNA reads as TGCAGCGTTGAAGGGACAGCGAACGGGGAGCTGTTTTTT. Translation: CSVEGTANGELFF. The chain has TRBV29-1 and TRBJ2-2; possible D gene TRBD1, 6 bases. Germline CDR1 SQVTM, CDR2 ANQGSEA. The CDR3 runs 13 residues. The V end lost 1 base, the J end lost 7 bases, and 10 bases lay between the germline ends.

The chain carries TRBV27 and TRBJ2-7; 7 bases are a match to TRBD2. V was clipped by 6 bases and J by 0 bases; unmatched bases: 5. The CDR3 totals 14 residues. CDR1 and CDR2 from the germline V gene are MNHEY and SMNVEV (reference sequence). The CDR3 DNA is TGTGCCAGCAGCTTCGGGGGGAGCTCCTACGAGCAGTACTTC. The encoded protein is CASSFGGSSYEQYF.

The V and J genes are TRBV7-2 and TRBJ1-1; TRBD1 aligns across 7 bases. Germline CDR1 and CDR2: SGHTA and FQGNSA. This CDR3 has 15 residues. The ends lost 5 bases at V and 1 base at J; junction bases unmatched: 7. The CDR3 loop is CASSPWTGQNTEAFF. CDR3 bases: TGTGCCAGCAGCCCATGGACAGGTCAGAACACTGAAGCTTTCTTT. Based on the CDR3 plus reference TRBV7-2 and TRBJ1-1, the full variable domain is GAGVSQSPSNKVTEKGKDVELRCDPISGHTALYWYRQSLGQGLEFLIYFQGNSAPDKSGLPSDRFSAERTGGSVSTLTIQRTQQEDSAVYLCASSPWTGQNTEAFFGQGTRLTVV.

The V call is TRBV2, the J call TRBJ2-1; D is uncertain. The ends were cut back, 5 bases at V and 1 base at J, with 12 bases in the middle. CDR3 size: 15 residues. Germline lookup yields CDR1 SNHLY and CDR2 FYNNEI. CDR3 DNA sequence: TGTGCCAGCAGTTACTCGGAGATGTCCTACAATGAGCAGTTCTTC. It encodes CASSYSEMSYNEQFF.

The chain has TRBV6-5 and TRBJ2-5, with D maybe TRBD1 (6 bases). The CDR3 runs to 14 residues. Germline V gene lookup returns CDR1 MNHEY and CDR2 SVGAGI. Between the trimmed V and J ends, which lost 2 bases and 2 bases, there was a span of 9 bases. CDR3 nucleotides: TGTGCCAGCAGTTACCCCGGACAGCAAGAGACCCAGTACTTC. It yields the protein CASSYPGQQETQYF.

This clone occurred once. The gene calls are TRBV20-1 and TRBJ1-6; D may be TRBD1 (5 bases). Deletions cut 3 bases from V and 7 bases from J, with 10 bases between. There are 13 residues in the CDR3. Germline V gene data show CDR1 as DFQATT and CDR2 as SNEGSKA (reference sequence). The CDR3 nucleotides read TGCAGTGCTAGTCCAGGGTTGAATTCACCCCTCCACTTT. Residues: CSASPGLNSPLHF.

The V and J genes are TRBV2 and TRBJ2-1, with D perhaps TRBD2 (6 bases). The CDR3 covers 13 residues. The germline V gene has CDR1 SNHLY and CDR2 FYNNEI. Trimming left V 7 bases short and J 5 bases short, with 12 bases between. CDR3 sequence reads: CASTGTLNNEQFF. CDR3 coding DNA: TGTGCCAGCACAGGGACTTTGAACAATGAGCAGTTCTTC.

The chain combines TRBV27 with TRBJ2-5; TRBD1 might be the D (6 bases). The CDR3 sequence is 14 residues long. V lost 1 base, J lost 2 bases, and 8 bases lay in between. Per the germline V gene, CDR1 is MNHEY and CDR2 is SMNVEV (reference sequence). In DNA form, the CDR3 reads TGTGCCAGCAGTTTATTAGGGGGACAAGAGACCCAGTACTTC. This encodes CASSLLGGQETQYF.

This clone was counted once. The J gene is TRBJ1-5, the V gene TRBV6-6; 8 bases line up with TRBD1. V lost 2 bases and J lost 5; bases outside the gene matches: 5. The CDR3 loop spans 15 amino acids. Germline-derived CDR1 and CDR2 are MNHNY and SVGAGI (reference sequence). The CDR3 sequence: CASSYQGAGDQPQHF. CDR3 nucleotide sequence: TGTGCCAGCAGTTACCAGGGGGCAGGGGATCAGCCCCAGCATTTT.

The sample holds one count of this clone. The chain couples TRBV10-1 to TRBJ2-3, with 12 positions matching TRBD2. The CDR3 is 17 residues long. Trimming removed 6 bases from V and 5 bases from J; junction bases left unmatched: 12. Germline V lookup: CDR1 WNHNN, CDR2 SYGVQD (reference sequence). The CDR3 sequence: CASSHPGLAGLKDTQYF. The CDR3 DNA reads TGCGCCAGCAGCCACCCTGGACTAGCGGGATTGAAAGATACGCAGTATTTT.

This sequence joins TRBV5-1 and TRBJ1-5; 7 nucleotides align to TRBD1. This CDR3 region has 15 residues. Trimming at V came to 4 bases and at J to 4 bases, leaving 8 bases not matched to a gene. In germline, CDR1 is SGHRS, CDR2 YFSETQ. The CDR3 region is CASSPSGGSNQPQHF. The CDR3 DNA sequence: TGCGCCAGCAGCCCGTCAGGGGGATCGAATCAGCCCCAGCATTTT. Full variable domain (outside the CDR3, taken from reference TRBV5-1 and TRBJ1-5): KAGVTQTPRYLIKTRGQQVTLSCSPISGHRSVSWYQQTPGQGLQFLFEYFSETQRNKGNFPGRFSGRQFSNSRSEMNVSTLELGDSALYLCASSPSGGSNQPQHFGDGTRLSIL.

V is TRBV2 and J is TRBJ1-4; 9 nucleotides align to TRBD1. The CDR3 is made up of 16 amino acids. After removal of 4 bases from V and 8 bases from J, the junction contained 11 bases not matched to a gene. Germline V lookup: CDR1 SNHLY, CDR2 FYNNEI. Here the CDR3 reads CASSGAVGQGEEKLFF. CDR3 nucleotide sequence: TGTGCCAGCAGTGGGGCCGTGGGACAGGGAGAAGAAAAACTGTTTTTT.

V and J are TRBV18 and TRBJ1-1; 9 nucleotides align to TRBD1. The CDR3 has 16 amino acids. The J segment lost 2 bases and the V segment lost 2 bases, leaving 6 bases of the junction unmatched. CDR1 is KGHSH and CDR2 is LQKENI in the germline V gene. This CDR3 is CASSPDPGQGNTEAFF. The CDR3 DNA is TGTGCCAGCTCACCAGACCCGGGACAGGGTAACACTGAAGCTTTCTTT.

The chain carries TRBV5-1 and TRBJ1-2; unclear D gene. V shed 0 bases and J shed 4 bases, with 10 bases lying between them. The V gene's germline CDR1 is SGHRS and CDR2 YFSETQ. The CDR3 length is 14 residues. The CDR3 nucleotides read TGCGCCAGCAGCTTGGAAAGGGCGGGCTATGGCTACACCTTC. It translates to CASSLERAGYGYTF.

This sequence joins TRBV10-1 and TRBJ2-7; 12 nucleotides align to TRBD1. The CDR3 runs 14 residues. The V gene's germline CDR1 is WNHNN and CDR2 SYGVQD (reference sequence). The ends lost 7 bases at V and 5 bases at J; junction bases unmatched: 6. CDR3 residues: CASIPGQGAHEQYF. The DNA for the CDR3 is TGCGCCAGCATTCCGGGACAGGGGGCCCACGAGCAGTACTTC.

This clone was recorded many times. This rearrangement joins TRBV6-2 or TRBV6-3 to TRBJ2-3, with 12 bases lining up with TRBD2. Losses at the gene ends were 6 bases for V and 1 base for J; bases not matched to a gene: 2. The CDR3 spans 15 residues. Germline V gives CDR1 MNHEY, CDR2 SVGEGT. CDR3 loop: CASRPSGGGTDTQYF. Written as DNA, the CDR3 is TGTGCCAGCAGACCTAGCGGGGGGGGCACAGATACGCAGTATTTT.

J is TRBJ2-2 and V is TRBV21-1; the table names TRBD2, a call not compared with the DNA. TRBV21-1 is recorded as a pseudogene. The CDR3 contains 20 residues. In nucleotides, the CDR3 is TGTGCCAGCAGCAGGACTAGCGGGAGCGTTCTAGGTCGTAACACCGGGGAGCTGTTTTTT. Translation: CASSRTSGSVLGRNTGELFF.

A remark on this clone: Distinct nucleotide sequences in the sample also encode this CDR3. J is TRBJ1-2 and V is TRBV12-3 or TRBV12-4; TRBD1 is a possible D gene (6 bases). The CDR3 sequence is 13 residues long. Deletions cut 6 bases from V and 2 bases from J, with 10 bases between. The chain's CDR3 is CASSLGQNYGYTF. For the CDR3, the DNA is TGTGCCAGCAGCCTCGGACAGAACTATGGCTACACCTTC.

The rearrangement links TRBV7-2 to TRBJ1-3; no clear D. Trimming removed 1 base at V and 4 bases at J, with 8 bases between. The germline CDR1 and CDR2 sequences are SGHTA and FQGNSA. CDR3 length equals 14 residues. The CDR3 DNA reads as TGTGCCAGCAGCTTAGGCGGGGAGGGAAACACCATATATTTT. Translated, it gives CASSLGGEGNTIYF.

This chain links TRBV6-5 with TRBJ1-1; 7 nucleotides align to TRBD1. The CDR3 extends over 14 amino acids. Trimming took 5 bases from V and 1 from J; bases not matched to a gene: 4. Germline CDR1 MNHEY, CDR2 SVGAGI. CDR3 DNA sequence: TGTGCCAGCAGTCAGAGGACAGGGAACACTGAAGCTTTCTTT. It codes for CASSQRTGNTEAFF.

The J gene is TRBJ2-1, the V gene TRBV29-1, with TRBD2 as a possible D gene (5 bases). The CDR3 has 11 amino acids. V lost 5 bases and J 7 bases, leaving 9 bases between the germline ends. The V gene's germline CDR1 is SQVTM and CDR2 ANQGSEA. CDR3 in amino acids: CSVQRVNEQFF. CDR3 sequence (DNA): TGCAGCGTTCAGAGGGTTAATGAGCAGTTCTTC.

The gene calls are TRBV7-2 and TRBJ1-6, with 7 bases aligning to TRBD1. The germline CDR1 and CDR2 sequences are SGHTA and FQGNSA. The trim removed 4 bases at V and 6 bases at J, leaving 6 bases unmatched. The CDR3 is 15 residues long. CDR3 protein: CASSSQGPPNSPLHF. In DNA, the CDR3 is TGTGCCAGCAGCTCACAGGGGCCCCCTAATTCACCCCTCCACTTT.

The V and J genes are TRBV4-3 and TRBJ1-6; D might be TRBD1 (6 bases). This CDR3 has 18 residues. The germline V gene has CDR1 LGHNA and CDR2 YSLEER. Between the trimmed V and J ends, which lost 4 bases and 0 bases, there was a span of 16 bases. CDR3: CASSPYLTGSSYNSPLHF. The CDR3 nucleotides read TGCGCCAGCAGCCCGTACTTGACAGGAAGCTCCTATAATTCACCCCTCCACTTT.

This clone was counted only a few times. The sample carries other DNA sequences with the same CDR3. The rearrangement uses TRBV9 and TRBJ1-3; D is uncertain. The V gene's germline CDR1 is SGDLS and CDR2 YYNGEE. The CDR3 covers 13 residues. The V gene lost 1 base and the J gene lost 2 bases, with 4 bases spanning the gap. The CDR3 loop is CASSVTPGNTIYF. DNA for the CDR3: TGTGCCAGCAGCGTAACTCCTGGAAACACCATATATTTT.

The J gene is TRBJ1-4, the V gene TRBV3-1 (or the pseudogene TRBV3-2); D gene unclear. The CDR3 runs 17 residues. The germline V gene encodes CDR1 LGHDT and CDR2 YNNKEL (reference sequence). V was shortened by 3 bases and J by 6 bases, with 20 bases between the two germline ends. CDR3 in amino acids: CASSQAERPSGDEKLFF. CDR3 nucleotide sequence: TGTGCCAGCAGCCAGGCCGAAAGGCCTTCGGGAGATGAAAAACTGTTTTTT.

The chain recombines TRBV19 with TRBJ2-3, with 12 bases lining up with TRBD2. The germline CDR1 and CDR2 sequences are LNHDA and SQIVND (reference sequence). The CDR3 is 14 residues long. V lost 5 bases to trimming and J lost 11 bases; unmatched junction nucleotides: 8. CDR3 amino acids: CASSPLAGGRQQYF. In nucleotides, the CDR3 is TGTGCCAGTAGTCCTCTAGCGGGGGGGCGACAGCAGTATTTT.

The gene calls are TRBV18 and TRBJ2-1; 12 bases are a match to TRBD2. Germline V gene lookup returns CDR1 KGHSH and CDR2 LQKENI. The V and J ends lost 3 bases and 9 bases, in that order; junction bases with no gene match: 6. The CDR3 covers 15 residues. Here the CDR3 DNA reads TGTGCCAGCTCACCCCCTAGCGGGAGGGCGGGTGAGCAGTTCTTC. Amino acids: CASSPPSGRAGEQFF.

V usage is TRBV7-3 and J usage is TRBJ2-1, with 10 bases matching TRBD2. J gave up 6 bases and V 5 bases, and 13 bases lay outside the gene matches. Germline V gene data show CDR1 as SGHTA and CDR2 as FQGTGA. CDR3 length: 17 residues. DNA for the CDR3: TGTGCCAGCAGCCAAGACGCGAGCGGGGGGGACCTCAATGAGCAGTTCTTC. This sequence encodes CASSQDASGGDLNEQFF.

The chain uses TRBV12-5 and TRBJ1-5, with D unresolved. Germline V CDR1 and CDR2: LGHNT, FRNRAP. This CDR3 comprises 13 residues. Trimming took 2 bases from V and 6 from J, leaving 8 bases between them. The DNA of the CDR3 is TGTGCTAGTGGTTTGAGAGGAGCTCAGCCCCAGCATTTT. The encoded protein is CASGLRGAQPQHF. The full variable domain, completed using reference TRBV12-5 and TRBJ1-5, is DARVTQTPRHKVTEMGQEVTMRCQPILGHNTVFWYRQTMMQGLELLAYFRNRAPLDDSGMPKDRFSAEMPDATLATLKIQPSEPRDSAVYFCASGLRGAQPQHFGDGTRLSIL.

V is TRBV12-3 or TRBV12-4 and J is TRBJ1-1; TRBD1 matches at 7 bases. This CDR3 spans 12 amino acids. Trimming cost V 6 bases and J 10 bases; bases outside gene matches: 8. The CDR3 region is CASSKWDSSAFF. CDR3 in DNA: TGTGCCAGCAGCAAGTGGGACAGCTCAGCTTTCTTT.

The J gene is TRBJ2-7, the V gene TRBV6-6; TRBD2 matches at 14 bases. Germline V lookup: CDR1 MNHNY, CDR2 SVGAGI (reference sequence). The junction had 6 bases not matched to a gene; V was cut back by 5 bases and J by 3 bases. The CDR3 loop spans 16 amino acids. The DNA of the CDR3 is TGTGCCAGCAGTCCTACCGGGACTAGCGGGAGCTACGAGCAGTACTTC. Translating it yields CASSPTGTSGSYEQYF.